These 9 T cell receptor beta chains share one sample of origin, sequenced in a study of cytomegalovirus exposure and HLA in healthy donors. The PCR ran on 60 Vbeta and 13 Jbeta primers. Assay used: immunoSEQ multiplex PCR; TCRdb lists only in-frame clones, some missing. The sample lists approximately 71,000 clones, 72% occurring once. Sequenced: PBMCs. These receptors were obtained from a woman aged 40 to 50 in good health and CMV-seropositive.

This clone showed up just a few times. This rearrangement joins TRBV5-3 to TRBJ1-5, with 8 bases aligning to TRBD1. TRBV5-3 is designated an ORF whose function remains uncertain. Trimming cost V 2 bases and J 6 bases; bases outside gene matches: 4. This CDR3 region has 14 residues. In nucleotides, the CDR3 is TGTGCCAGAAGCTTCAGGGGGCTGGGTCAGCCCCAGCATTTT. As protein: CARSFRGLGQPQHF.

The chain links TRBV2 to TRBJ1-2; 10 bases agree with TRBD1. The length of the CDR3 is 14 residues. The V segment lost 7 bases and the J segment 5 bases; nucleotides outside the gene matches: 7. Germline lookup yields CDR1 SNHLY and CDR2 FYNNEI. CDR3 protein: CASIRDRGRYGYTF. For the CDR3, the DNA is TGTGCCAGCATTCGGGACAGGGGTCGGTATGGCTACACCTTC. The whole variable domain, remainder taken from reference TRBV2 and TRBJ1-2, is EPEVTQTPSHQVTQMGQEVILRCVPISNHLYFYWYRQILGQKVEFLVSFYNNEISEKSEIFDDQFSVERPDGSNFTLKIRSTKLEDSAMYFCASIRDRGRYGYTFGSGTRLTVV.

This chain links TRBV29-1 with TRBJ1-5, with 8 bases fitting TRBD1. Germline assignment: CDR1 SQVTM and CDR2 ANQGSEA. This CDR3 contains 13 residues. The trim removed 4 bases at V and 4 bases at J, leaving 3 bases unmatched. Here the CDR3 DNA reads TGCAGCGTTGGGACAGGGTGGAATCAGCCCCAGCATTTT. It specifies CSVGTGWNQPQHF.

The chain joins TRBV9 to TRBJ1-6; no clear D. V lost 6 bases and J 1 base, leaving 8 bases between the germline ends. The germline CDR1 and CDR2 sequences are SGDLS and YYNGEE. The CDR3 extends over 14 amino acids. The CDR3 nucleotides are TGTGCCAGCAATGACGGGTCCTATAATTCACCCCTCCACTTT. Its translation: CASNDGSYNSPLHF. The full variable domain, rest sourced from reference TRBV9 and TRBJ1-6, is DSGVTQTPKHLITATGQRVTLRCSPRSGDLSVYWYQQSLDQGLQFLIQYYNGEERAKGNILERFSAQQFPDLHSELNLSSLELGDSALYFCASNDGSYNSPLHFGNGTRLTVT.

The chain is built from TRBV2 and TRBJ2-7, with TRBD1 identical over 9 bases. Germline V lookup: CDR1 SNHLY, CDR2 FYNNEI. Unmatched junction bases numbered 8, after V lost 7 bases and J lost 1 base. The CDR3 runs 15 residues. CDR3 coding DNA: TGTGCCAGCACTAAGGACAGGGGTCGATCCTACGAGCAGTACTTC. Translation: CASTKDRGRSYEQYF.

V gene TRBV7-2 combines with J gene TRBJ1-1; D is ambiguous. V was trimmed by 2 bases and J by 11 bases, leaving 12 bases between them. The CDR3 covers 12 residues. The V gene's germline CDR1 is SGHTA and CDR2 FQGNSA. This CDR3 is CASSLTPLKAFF. CDR3 in DNA: TGTGCCAGCAGCTTAACGCCCCTAAAGGCTTTCTTT.

The chain uses TRBV18 and TRBJ2-2, with D possibly TRBD1 on 6 matching bases. Germline values: CDR1 KGHSH, CDR2 LQKENI. There are 14 residues in the CDR3. Trimming took off 4 bases at V and 1 base at J, with 7 bases between the two ends. The CDR3 DNA is TGTGCCAGCTCACAGACAGGGAACACCGGGGAGCTGTTTTTT. This sequence encodes CASSQTGNTGELFF. The full variable domain, in which reference TRBV18 and TRBJ2-2 provide the parts outside the CDR3, is NAGVMQNPRHLVRRRGQEARLRCSPMKGHSHVYWYRQLPEEGLKFMVYLQKENIIDESGMPKERFSAEFPKEGPSILRIQQVVRGDSAAYFCASSQTGNTGELFFGEGSRLTVL.

The V and J genes are TRBV5-8 and TRBJ1-1, with D perhaps TRBD1 (6 bases). The CDR3 is made up of 16 amino acids. Germline CDR1 is SGHTS and CDR2 is YDEGEE. With 10 bases removed from V and 3 bases from J, the gap between germline ends came to 25 bases. The CDR3 sequence is CAGTRRTYRVDTEAFF. In nucleotides, the CDR3 is TGTGCCGGGACCCGTCGAACCTACAGGGTGGACACTGAAGCTTTCTTT.

The chain employs TRBV30 and TRBJ1-1; 8 nucleotides match TRBD1. Germline loops: CDR1 GTSNPN, CDR2 SVGIG (reference sequence). After removal of 5 bases from V and 7 bases from J, the junction contained 6 bases not matched to a gene. The CDR3 consists of 12 residues. For the CDR3, the DNA is TGTGCCTGGGGAGGACAGGGCCTTGAAGCTTTCTTT. Translated, it gives CAWGGQGLEAFF.